One sample yielded the 29 T cell receptor beta chains listed below, sequenced in a study of T cells in women clearing cervical HPV infection. The data were produced by immunoSEQ multiplex PCR, yet TCRdb's version contains in-frame clones alone and is incomplete. In all, the sample yields 35,000 to 45,000 clones. What was sequenced was blood buffy coat. These receptors were collected from a woman aged 18 to 75 with a cervical HPV16 infection that either progressed to CIN3+ or cleared (not recorded which).

Remarks on this clone: The CDR3 end lies 3 residues beyond the end of the read and is filled in from the germline J gene. V and J are TRBV29-1 and TRBJ1-1, with TRBD1 identical over 7 bases. Germline assignment: CDR1 SQVTM and CDR2 ANQGSEA. The V segment lost 7 bases and the J segment 1 base; nucleotides outside the gene matches: 6. This CDR3 comprises 13 residues. Partial CDR3 DNA: TGCAGCGCAGACAGGGCCGAGAACACTGAA. Translating it yields CSADRAENTE. From start to end, the CDR3 is CSADRAENTEAFF.

Remarks on this clone: The read ends 3 residues early relative to the CDR3; the germline J gene fills the gap. The V and J genes are TRBV6-2 or TRBV6-3 and TRBJ2-2; D is possibly TRBD2 (5 bases). The V gene's germline CDR1 is MNHEY and CDR2 SVGEGT. The CDR3 contains 15 residues. The ends were cut back, 6 bases at V and 3 bases at J, with 14 bases in the middle. The CDR3 region is CASRLDSSHTGELFF. Incomplete CDR3 DNA: TGTGCCAGCAGACTGGACTCAAGCCACACCGGGGAG.

On this clone itself: At one end the junction does not follow the germline gene, possibly because of a read error. The sequence runs out 3 residues before the end of the CDR3; the remainder is reconstructed from the germline J gene. Other DNA sequences in the sample encode the same CDR3. The rearrangement joins TRBV5-6 to TRBJ1-3, with D possibly being TRBD1 (6 bases). The CDR3 sequence is 15 residues long. Germline-derived CDR1 and CDR2 are SGHDT and YYEEEE. The chain's CDR3 is CASSQKPGAGNTIYF. The CDR3 DNA, read in part, is TGTGCCAGCAGCCAAAAGCCAGGGGCTGGAAACACT. Looking up the rest from reference TRBV5-6 and TRBJ1-3 gives the full variable domain: DAGVTQSPTHLIKTRGQQVTLRCSPKSGHDTVSWYQQALGQGPQFIFQYYEEEERQRGNFPDRFSGHQFPNYSSELNVNALLLGDSALYLCASSQKPGAGNTIYFGEGSWLTVV.

In the case of this clone: The read comes to an end 3 residues before the CDR3 does, leaving the germline J gene to fill in the end. V gene TRBV7-8 combines with J gene TRBJ1-2, with TRBD1 matching over 10 bases. V trimming: 3 bases; J trimming: 1 base; junction bases outside the gene matches: 5. In germline, CDR1 is SGHVS, CDR2 FQNEAQ. The CDR3 has 16 residues. The CDR3 sequence: CASSFRTGGLNYGYTF. Partial CDR3 DNA: TGTGCCAGCAGCTTTCGGACAGGGGGACTTAACTATGGC.

Note on this clone: The missing CDR3 end, 3 residues past where the read stops, is filled in from the germline J gene. The chain combines TRBV30 with TRBJ2-7; 7 bases map to TRBD2. The V and J ends lost 0 bases and 0 bases, in that order; junction bases with no gene match: 2. The CDR3 covers 14 residues. Per the germline V gene, CDR1 is GTSNPN and CDR2 is SVGIG (reference sequence). The CDR3 sequence is CAWSVSGGSYEQYF. The sequenced CDR3 bases are TGTGCCTGGAGTGTATCGGGGGGCTCCTACGAG. The whole variable domain, remainder taken from reference TRBV30 and TRBJ2-7, is SQTIHQWPATLVQPVGSPLSLECTVEGTSNPNLYWYRQAAGRGLQLLFYSVGIGQISSEVPQNLSASRPQDRQFILSSKKLLLSDSGFYLCAWSVSGGSYEQYFGPGTRLTVT.

A remark on this clone: Read sequence stops 3 residues before the CDR3 end, and the germline J gene provides the missing end. This chain links TRBV18 with TRBJ1-1; D possibly corresponds to TRBD1 (5 bases). Germline CDR1 and CDR2: KGHSH and LQKENI. The CDR3 covers 16 residues. This chain's CDR3 is CASSRWGGEAKNIAFF. The part of the CDR3 DNA that was read is TGTGCCAGCTCACGATGGGGGGGAGAAGCCAAAAACATT.

With respect to this clone: Sequencing ends 3 residues short of the CDR3 end; the germline J gene provides the rest. The rearrangement links TRBV27 to TRBJ2-3; D is possibly TRBD2 (6 bases). The CDR3 sequence is 13 residues long. Germline V lookup: CDR1 MNHEY, CDR2 SMNVEV (reference sequence). Deletions cut 2 bases from V and 6 bases from J, with 9 bases between. CDR3 amino acids: CASSLGSGDTQYF. The DNA read from the CDR3 is TGTGCCAGCAGTTTAGGGAGCGGGGATACG.

As to this clone: The read ends 3 residues before the CDR3 terminus; that terminus is restored from the germline J gene. The rearrangement uses TRBV11-2 and TRBJ2-2; D may be TRBD1 (6 bases). CDR1 and CDR2 (germline): SGHAT, FQNNGV. V shed 6 bases and J shed 6 bases, with 14 bases lying between them. The CDR3 consists of 14 residues. Partial CDR3 DNA: TGTGCCAGCAGTTACACAGGGTACGCCGGGGAG. Translating gives CASSYTGYAGE. The full CDR3 sequence reads CASSYTGYAGELFF.

With regard to this clone: The read falls 3 residues short of the CDR3 end, and the missing part is taken from the germline J gene. The V gene is TRBV18, the J gene TRBJ2-7, with 7 bases aligning to TRBD1. The CDR3 totals 13 residues. V shed 6 bases and J 5 bases; nucleotides not matched to a gene: 7. Looked up from germline, CDR1 is KGHSH and CDR2 is LQKENI. CDR3: CASSQTGNHEQYF. The CDR3 bases that were read are TGTGCCAGCTCGCAGACAGGGAACCACGAG.

To note about this clone: Read coverage stops 3 residues before the CDR3 terminus; the germline J gene supplies the remainder. V usage is TRBV2 and J usage is TRBJ2-7; D gene uncertain. V was cut by 3 bases and J by 2 bases, with 5 bases left in between. The germline CDR1 and CDR2 sequences are SNHLY and FYNNEI. CDR3 length: 12 residues. CDR3 protein: CASSEIAYEQYF. The covered CDR3 bases are TGTGCCAGCAGTGAGATAGCCTACGAG.

On this clone: The read terminates 3 residues before the CDR3 end, so the remaining end is supplied by the germline J gene. The gene calls are TRBV14 and TRBJ2-4, with TRBD2 matching 8 bases. This CDR3 comprises 16 residues. Germline V gene lookup returns CDR1 SGHDN and CDR2 FVKESK. Incomplete CDR3 DNA: TGTGCCAGCAGCCAAGGTTTTCTCCGGGGGGGGGAGACT. It specifies CASSQGFLRGGET. The whole CDR3 reads CASSQGFLRGGETQYF.

Incomplete CDR3 DNA: TGTGCCAGCAGTAGACAGGGGATGGGGTACGAG. Protein sequence: CASSRQGMGYE. The CDR3 in its entirety is CASSRQGMGYEQYF. The chain uses TRBV11-2 and TRBJ2-7, with 8 bases fitting TRBD1. The read gets to within 3 residues of the CDR3 end, and the germline J gene fills in the rest. Germline CDR1 is SGHAT and CDR2 is FQNNGV. J was trimmed by 4 bases and V by 6 bases; bases with no gene match: 8. The CDR3 extends over 14 amino acids.

Points on this clone: The read ends 3 residues early relative to the CDR3; the germline J gene fills the gap. V usage is TRBV4-1 and J usage is TRBJ2-3; D gene ambiguous. V lost 0 bases to trimming and J lost 6 bases, with 16 bases between them. Germline V CDR1 and CDR2: MGHRA, YSYEKL. The CDR3 sequence is 16 residues long. Partial CDR3 DNA: TGCGCCAGCAGCCAAGATCGGATTAGGGCCGCCGATACG. Translation: CASSQDRIRAADT. From start to end, the CDR3 is CASSQDRIRAADTQYF.

Of note for this clone: With the read ending 3 residues before the CDR3 end, the germline J gene is used to fill in that end. The chain couples TRBV7-9 to TRBJ1-1; a possible D gene is TRBD1 (5 bases). Germline-derived CDR1 and CDR2 are SEHNR and FQNEAQ (reference sequence). This CDR3 has 13 amino acids. V dropped 1 base and J dropped 4 bases, with 7 bases sitting between them. CDR3 protein: CASSLGQGTEAFF. CDR3 bases read: TGTGCCAGCAGCTTAGGTCAGGGCACTGAA.

On this clone: From the germline J gene comes the end of the CDR3, since the read stops 3 residues before it. J is TRBJ2-3 and V is TRBV4-1; weak D call: TRBD2 (5 bases). CDR3 length equals 15 residues. Per germline, CDR1 MGHRA and CDR2 YSYEKL. Trimming shortened V by 0 bases and J by 0 bases, and 7 bases separated the two germline ends. Incomplete CDR3 DNA: TGCGCCAGCAGCCAAGAGCGGACTAGCACAGATACG. Its translation: CASSQERTSTDT. The CDR3 as a whole reads CASSQERTSTDTQYF.

Remarks on this clone: The observed sequence ends 3 residues before the CDR3 terminus, with the missing tail filled in from the germline J gene. J is TRBJ1-5 and V is TRBV11-2; D is ambiguous. Germline V gene data show CDR1 as SGHAT and CDR2 as FQNNGV. CDR3 length equals 13 residues. Trimming stripped 3 bases from V and 2 bases from J, with 5 bases between. This CDR3 reads CASSLQGNQPQHF. The CDR3 DNA, read in part, is TGTGCCAGCAGCTTGCAGGGCAATCAGCCC.

Concerning this clone: Read data end 3 residues before the CDR3 end; the end is taken from the germline J gene. This chain joins TRBV7-9 and TRBJ2-3; 7 nucleotides line up with TRBD2. This CDR3 spans 13 amino acids. Germline CDR1 reads SEHNR; CDR2 reads FQNEAQ (reference sequence). CDR3 bases read: TGTGCCAGCCGTGGGAGGGCCGGGGAGACG. Protein sequence: CASRGRAGET. The whole CDR3 protein reads CASRGRAGETQYF.

Remarks on this clone: The CDR3 end lies 3 residues beyond the end of the read and is filled in from the germline J gene. The chain couples TRBV7-9 to TRBJ1-1; D is ambiguous. CDR1 SEHNR and CDR2 FQNEAQ come from the germline V gene (reference sequence). The CDR3 contains 13 residues. The CDR3 sequence is CASSALDSAEAFF. CDR3 DNA, as far as it was read: TGTGCCAGCAGCGCCCTGGACTCCGCGGAA.

Points on this clone: The read terminates 3 residues ahead of where the CDR3 ends, so the germline J gene completes it. The chain links TRBV29-1 to TRBJ1-2, with D perhaps matching TRBD1 (5 bases). Germline V gives CDR1 SQVTM, CDR2 ANQGSEA. CDR3 length: 15 amino acids. Partial CDR3 DNA: TGCAGCACAGGACTAGCGGGAGGGCCGGGAGGTGAC. It translates to CSTGLAGGPGGD. The full-length CDR3 reads as CSTGLAGGPGGDYTF.

About this clone: The read ends 3 residues before the CDR3 terminus; that terminus is restored from the germline J gene. The chain links TRBV20-1 to TRBJ2-7; possibly TRBD1 for D (5 bases). The CDR3 spans 14 residues. Trimming stripped 0 bases from V and 4 bases from J, with 13 bases between. Germline V gene lookup returns CDR1 DFQATT and CDR2 SNEGSKA (reference sequence). CDR3 DNA (partial): TGCAGTGCTAGAGATATCAGGGCCTTATACGAG. It translates to CSARDIRALYE. The whole CDR3 protein is CSARDIRALYEQYF.

To note about this clone: The read finishes 3 residues shy of the CDR3 end, and the germline J gene is used to complete it. The V gene is TRBV5-1, the J gene TRBJ2-2; D gene ambiguous. Germline values: CDR1 SGHRS, CDR2 YFSETQ. The CDR3 sequence is 13 residues long. The germline V and J ends were trimmed by 2 bases and 3 bases, with 5 bases remaining between them. CDR3 loop: CASSLRDTGELFF. The sequenced part of the CDR3 DNA is TGCGCCAGCAGCTTAAGGGACACCGGGGAG. The full variable domain, rest sourced from reference TRBV5-1 and TRBJ2-2, is KAGVTQTPRYLIKTRGQQVTLSCSPISGHRSVSWYQQTPGQGLQFLFEYFSETQRNKGNFPGRFSGRQFSNSRSEMNVSTLELGDSALYLCASSLRDTGELFFGEGSRLTVL.

About this clone itself: The germline gene is not matched at one end of the junction; a read error may be the cause. Read sequence stops 3 residues before the CDR3 end, and the germline J gene provides the missing end. V usage is TRBV6-4 and J usage is TRBJ2-1; weak D call: TRBD2 (5 bases). The CDR3 loop spans 18 amino acids. Germline values: CDR1 MRHNA, CDR2 SNTAGT. The CDR3 loop reads CASSDSFVSRGQYNEQFF. CDR3 DNA, as far as it was read: TGTGCCAGCAGCGACTCGTTCGTGAGTAGAGGGCAATACAATGAG.

On this clone itself: The missing CDR3 end, 3 residues past where the read stops, is filled in from the germline J gene. V is TRBV5-1 and J is TRBJ2-1; 11 nucleotides align to TRBD2. J gave up 8 bases and V 4 bases, and 5 bases lay outside the gene matches. Germline assignment: CDR1 SGHRS and CDR2 YFSETQ. The CDR3 covers 14 residues. This chain's CDR3 is CASSLTSGTYEQFF. Incomplete CDR3 DNA: TGCGCCAGCAGCCTGACTAGCGGGACGTATGAG.

In regard to this clone: Read sequence stops 3 residues before the CDR3 end, and the germline J gene provides the missing end. V and J are TRBV18 and TRBJ1-2; the D gene is possibly TRBD1 (5 bases). The CDR3 loop spans 13 amino acids. From germline, CDR1 is KGHSH and CDR2 LQKENI. Partial CDR3 DNA: TGTGCCAGCTCATCGGGGGACCCCAATGAC. It is translated as CASSSGDPND. The CDR3 in its entirety is CASSSGDPNDYTF. Looking up the rest from reference TRBV18 and TRBJ1-2 gives the full variable domain: NAGVMQNPRHLVRRRGQEARLRCSPMKGHSHVYWYRQLPEEGLKFMVYLQKENIIDESGMPKERFSAEFPKEGPSILRIQQVVRGDSAAYFCASSSGDPNDYTFGSGTRLTVV.

Remarks on this clone: One end of the junction varies from germline; a read error may be responsible. The CDR3 end falls 3 residues outside the read, so it is completed with the germline J gene. This chain joins TRBV28 and TRBJ2-3; no definite D call. In germline, CDR1 is MDHEN, CDR2 SYDVKM. The CDR3 is made up of 14 amino acids. Partial CDR3 DNA: TGTGCCGGCAGTTTATCGGGTACCACAGATACG. This gives the protein CAGSLSGTTDT. The entire CDR3 sequence reads CAGSLSGTTDTQYF.

Points on this clone: The observed sequence ends 3 residues before the CDR3 terminus, with the missing tail filled in from the germline J gene. The genes are TRBV20-1 and TRBJ2-1, with TRBD2 identical over 10 bases. The CDR3 extends over 14 amino acids. Germline-derived CDR1 and CDR2 are DFQATT and SNEGSKA (reference sequence). V lost 5 bases and J lost 5; bases outside the gene matches: 6. The CDR3 reads CSAALAGVDNEQFF. The CDR3 DNA, read in part, is TGCAGTGCTGCCCTAGCGGGAGTAGACAATGAG.

About this clone: The CDR3 is cut off 3 residues early in the read; its end comes from the germline J gene. The chain carries TRBV30 and TRBJ1-1, with D unresolved. The CDR3 contains 14 residues. CDR1 is GTSNPN and CDR2 is SVGIG in the germline V gene (reference sequence). Incomplete CDR3 DNA: TGTGCCTTCAAGACTCCGAGCTCCTACAATGAG. Amino acids: CAFKTPSSYNE. The whole CDR3 protein is CAFKTPSSYNEAFF.

Worth noting for this clone: The read stops 3 residues short of the end of the CDR3; the missing end is completed from the germline J gene. The chain couples TRBV10-3 to TRBJ1-1, with D possibly matching TRBD1 (5 bases). V shed 3 bases and J shed 1 base, with 12 bases lying between them. The germline V gene encodes CDR1 ENHRY and CDR2 SYGVKD. The CDR3 spans 15 residues. CDR3 DNA, as far as it was read: TGTGCCATCAGTGATAGGGGTCGGGAGAACACTGAA. Its protein is CAISDRGRENTE. The complete CDR3 protein is CAISDRGRENTEAFF.

Concerning this clone itself: The read finishes 3 residues shy of the CDR3 end, and the germline J gene is used to complete it. The chain is built from TRBV14 and TRBJ2-4; D gene ambiguous. Per the germline V gene, CDR1 is SGHDN and CDR2 is FVKESK. This CDR3 contains 13 residues. The CDR3 region is CASSQARNYGQYF. CDR3 bases read: TGTGCCAGCAGCCAAGCACGTAACTATGGT.